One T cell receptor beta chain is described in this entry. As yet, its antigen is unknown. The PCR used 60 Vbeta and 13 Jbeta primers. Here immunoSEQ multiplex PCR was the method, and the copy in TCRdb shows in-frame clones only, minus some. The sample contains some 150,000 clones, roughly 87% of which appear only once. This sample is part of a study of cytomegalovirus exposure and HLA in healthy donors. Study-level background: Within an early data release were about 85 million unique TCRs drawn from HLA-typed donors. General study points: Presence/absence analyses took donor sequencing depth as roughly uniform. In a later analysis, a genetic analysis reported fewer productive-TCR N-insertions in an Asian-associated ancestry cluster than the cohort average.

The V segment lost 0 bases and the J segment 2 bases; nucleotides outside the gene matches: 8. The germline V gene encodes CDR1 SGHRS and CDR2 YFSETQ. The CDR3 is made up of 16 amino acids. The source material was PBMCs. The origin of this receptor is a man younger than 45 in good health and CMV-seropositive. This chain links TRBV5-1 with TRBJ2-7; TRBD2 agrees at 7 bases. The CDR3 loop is CASSLDGSGGPYEQYF. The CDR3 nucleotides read TGCGCCAGCAGCTTGGATGGGTCGGGGGGACCCTACGAGCAGTACTTC. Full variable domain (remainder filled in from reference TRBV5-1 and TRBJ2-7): KAGVTQTPRYLIKTRGQQVTLSCSPISGHRSVSWYQQTPGQGLQFLFEYFSETQRNKGNFPGRFSGRQFSNSRSEMNVSTLELGDSALYLCASSLDGSGGPYEQYFGPGTRLTVT.